Presented here are 17 T cell receptor beta chains from one specimen sequenced in a study of radiotherapy plus CTLA-4 blockade in lung cancer (dated by TCRdb to the late 2010s). To prepare the library, the immunoSEQ multiplex PCR assay was applied. TCRdb holds this immuneACCESS table with in-frame rearrangements only. Some clones are missing; in checked studies, unresolved V genes explain under half, and the rest has no known cause. This sample has around 80,000 clones in its table, and 60% to 85% of those were observed once. Together, the top ten hold approximately 22% of the sample. Specimen: peripheral blood, collected from a patient treated with radiotherapy plus ipilimumab. These receptors came from a human donor with non-small cell lung cancer whose response to radiotherapy plus ipilimumab could not be evaluated. Some clones in this sample may be carry-over from other donors' samples.

The chain joins TRBV9 to TRBJ2-1; TRBD2 matches at 15 bases. Unmatched junction bases numbered 4, after V lost 2 bases and J lost 7 bases. Looked up from germline, CDR1 is SGDLS and CDR2 is YYNGEE. The CDR3 extends over 16 amino acids. The CDR3 region has the DNA TGTGCCAGCAGCGTCTCCGGGACTAGCGGGGGGAATGAGCAGTTCTTC. Protein: CASSVSGTSGGNEQFF.

The chain recombines TRBV7-8 with TRBJ2-7, with D perhaps TRBD2 (5 bases). V lost 8 bases to trimming and J lost 13 bases, with 24 bases between them. CDR1 is SGHVS and CDR2 is FQNEAQ in the germline V gene. The CDR3 contains 13 residues. The CDR3 bases are TGTGCCAGCTCACCCACCGGAGTGGACTCGCCTTACTTC. Its translation: CASSPTGVDSPYF.

The chain combines TRBV27 with TRBJ1-2; tentatively, D is TRBD1 (5 bases). The V end was cut by 3 bases, the J end by 3 bases, with 14 bases between. The germline gives CDR1 MNHEY, CDR2 SMNVEV (reference sequence). CDR3 length: 15 residues. As DNA, the CDR3 is TGTGCCAGCAGTTTTTGGGCAGGGAGGGACTATGGCTACACCTTC. This codes for CASSFWAGRDYGYTF.

The chain uses TRBV5-1 and TRBJ1-1; no definite D call. V was shortened by 0 bases and J by 1 base, with 13 bases between the two germline ends. CDR1 SGHRS and CDR2 YFSETQ come from the germline V gene. The CDR3 sequence is 16 residues long. CDR3 protein: CASSLDSPGGNTEAFF. CDR3 DNA: TGCGCCAGCAGCTTGGACTCCCCTGGAGGGAACACTGAAGCTTTCTTT.

For the CDR3, the DNA is TGTGCCAGCAGGGCTCTTAATAATTCACCCCTCCACTTT. Translating gives CASRALNNSPLHF. The chain links TRBV6-5 to TRBJ1-6; D remains ambiguous. Between the trimmed V and J ends, which lost 6 bases and 5 bases, there was a span of 8 bases. CDR3 length: 13 residues. The germline gives CDR1 MNHEY, CDR2 SVGAGI.

CDR3 region: CASSVGIDPPYEQYF. The DNA for the CDR3 is TGTGCCAGCAGCGTAGGTATAGATCCACCCTACGAGCAGTACTTC. V gene TRBV9 combines with J gene TRBJ2-7, with no clear D. Germline CDR1 and CDR2: SGDLS and YYNGEE. The CDR3 contains 15 residues. The V and J ends lost 0 bases and 2 bases respectively, with 12 bases between them. Using reference TRBV9 and TRBJ2-7 for the parts outside the CDR3, the full variable domain is DSGVTQTPKHLITATGQRVTLRCSPRSGDLSVYWYQQSLDQGLQFLIQYYNGEERAKGNILERFSAQQFPDLHSELNLSSLELGDSALYFCASSVGIDPPYEQYFGPGTRLTVT.

The chain carries TRBV7-2 and TRBJ2-3, with no clear D. This CDR3 comprises 16 residues. Germline values: CDR1 SGHTA, CDR2 FQGNSA. Trimming stripped 1 base from V and 1 base from J, with 12 bases between. The CDR3 DNA reads TGTGCCAGCAGCTTAGACTTGTCTTACGGCACAGATACGCAGTATTTT. It specifies CASSLDLSYGTDTQYF.

The chain couples TRBV11-1 to TRBJ2-7, with 8 bases matching TRBD1. This CDR3 comprises 15 residues. CDR1 and CDR2 (germline): SGHAT, FQDESV (reference sequence). V lost 1 base to trimming and J lost 2 bases; unmatched junction nucleotides: 4. CDR3 nucleotides: TGTGCCAGCAGCTTAGGGGACAGGAGCACCTACGAGCAGTACTTC. Translated, it gives CASSLGDRSTYEQYF.

This clone was seen a single time. The rearrangement links TRBV5-1 to TRBJ2-3; D uncertain. Germline lookup yields CDR1 SGHRS and CDR2 YFSETQ. This CDR3 is built from 15 residues. Between the trimmed V and J ends, which lost 4 bases and 0 bases, there was a span of 12 bases. The CDR3 DNA follows: TGCGCCAGCAGCCCTCAGATGGCTAGCACAGATACGCAGTATTTT. Protein product: CASSPQMASTDTQYF.

This sequence joins TRBV9 and TRBJ2-1, with 8 positions matching TRBD1. The germline gives CDR1 SGDLS, CDR2 YYNGEE. The CDR3 loop spans 14 amino acids. J gave up 4 bases and V 3 bases, and 3 bases lay outside the gene matches. The CDR3 sequence is CASSAQGAYNEQFF. CDR3 in DNA: TGTGCCAGCAGCGCGCAGGGGGCTTACAATGAGCAGTTCTTC.

This clone was seen ten or more times. The chain is built from TRBV9 and TRBJ1-6, with a tentative D call TRBD1 (6 bases). The V end lost 7 bases, the J end lost 0 bases, and 17 bases lay between the germline ends. Germline assignment: CDR1 SGDLS and CDR2 YYNGEE. The CDR3 spans 17 residues. CDR3 nucleotide sequence: TGTGCCAGCCCTCCTTCGACAGGCCGCTCCTATAATTCACCCCTCCACTTT. Translating it yields CASPPSTGRSYNSPLHF.

The V and J genes are TRBV6-5 and TRBJ2-5; 7 bases are a match to TRBD1. V shed 0 bases, J shed 5 bases, and the junction held 6 bases outside the gene matches. The CDR3 extends over 15 amino acids. The V gene's germline CDR1 is MNHEY and CDR2 SVGAGI. The CDR3 DNA reads TGTGCCAGCAGTTACTCGATTAGCAGGGGGGAGACCCAGTACTTC. It translates to CASSYSISRGETQYF.

The chain is built from TRBV5-1 and TRBJ2-3, with TRBD2 matching 7 bases. Germline CDR1 and CDR2: SGHRS and YFSETQ. The V gene end was trimmed by 3 bases and the J gene end by 6 bases; junction bases not matched to a gene: 16. This CDR3 is 17 amino acids long. The CDR3 nucleotides are TGCGCCAGCAGCTCCGGCACACTAGCGTGGGGGGAGGATACGCAGTATTTT. Amino acid sequence: CASSSGTLAWGEDTQYF.

This chain's CDR3 is CASSHGQGANTEAFF. The CDR3 nucleotides read TGTGCCAGCTCCCACGGACAGGGGGCGAACACTGAAGCTTTCTTT. This chain uses TRBV18 with TRBJ1-1, with TRBD1 matching over 11 bases. V shed 6 bases, J shed 1 base, and the junction held 4 bases outside the gene matches. Germline V gene data show CDR1 as KGHSH and CDR2 as LQKENI. The CDR3 covers 15 residues. Complete variable domain (other parts from reference TRBV18 and TRBJ1-1): NAGVMQNPRHLVRRRGQEARLRCSPMKGHSHVYWYRQLPEEGLKFMVYLQKENIIDESGMPKERFSAEFPKEGPSILRIQQVVRGDSAAYFCASSHGQGANTEAFFGQGTRLTVV.

A few counts support this clone. CDR3 amino acids: CASSIRTGNTEAFF. The DNA for the CDR3 is TGTGCCAGTAGTATAAGAACAGGGAACACTGAAGCTTTCTTT. The V gene is TRBV19, the J gene TRBJ1-1, with D possibly being TRBD1 (5 bases). CDR1 LNHDA and CDR2 SQIVND come from the germline V gene (reference sequence). The V gene lost 2 bases and the J gene lost 1 base, with 8 bases spanning the gap. The CDR3 spans 14 residues.

The V call is TRBV11-2, the J call TRBJ2-5, with D perhaps matching TRBD2 (5 bases). In germline, CDR1 is SGHAT, CDR2 FQNNGV. The CDR3 runs 14 residues. V lost 2 bases to trimming and J lost 5 bases, with 12 bases between them. DNA for the CDR3: TGTGCCAGCAGCTTAAGTCCTAGCCGGGAGACCCAGTACTTC. This translates into CASSLSPSRETQYF.

The CDR3 region has the DNA TGTGCCAGCAGTTTTATACTGAGCCCGGGTAATTCACCCCTCCACTTT. It encodes CASSFILSPGNSPLHF. The chain combines TRBV28 with TRBJ1-6, with D unresolved. The V and J ends lost 3 bases and 6 bases respectively, with 15 bases between them. Germline assignment: CDR1 MDHEN and CDR2 SYDVKM. This CDR3 region has 16 residues.